The 16 T cell receptor beta chains given below trace back to one sample, sequenced in a study of shared clonotypes between healthy human individuals. Positive CCR7 selection of CD45RO-negative cells yielded the naive CD8 cells, and terminally differentiated effector memory CD45RA+ cells were excluded. Some clones are missing from TCRdb's copy, which holds only in-frame ones; the method was immunoSEQ multiplex PCR. The sample includes hundreds of thousands of clones, about 96% seen only once; the top ten take 0.2% to 0.25%. Sequencing was performed on naive CD8+ T cells sorted from blood. These receptor sequences come from a man between 25 and 39 years old in good health.

The chain employs TRBV7-9 and TRBJ1-2; TRBD1 might be the D (5 bases). Looked up from germline, CDR1 is SEHNR and CDR2 is FQNEAQ (reference sequence). The CDR3 runs to 15 residues. V lost 5 bases and J lost 0, with 13 bases in between. CDR3 sequence reads: CASSKLRTTNYGYTF. In DNA form, the CDR3 reads TGTGCCAGCAGCAAGCTTCGGACAACTAACTATGGCTACACCTTC.

The V and J genes are TRBV5-6 and TRBJ1-2; the match to TRBD1 covers 7 bases. Unmatched junction bases numbered 11, after V lost 1 base and J lost 5 bases. CDR1 SGHDT and CDR2 YYEEEE come from the germline V gene. This CDR3 region has 16 residues. CDR3 sequence reads: CASSLKKGARSYGYTF. CDR3 nucleotides: TGTGCCAGCAGCTTGAAGAAGGGGGCGCGATCATATGGCTACACCTTC.

The chain uses TRBV5-5 and TRBJ2-3; D ambiguous. The CDR3 totals 14 residues. Trimming removed 6 bases at V and 3 bases at J, with 14 bases between. The germline V gene has CDR1 SGHKS and CDR2 YYEKEE (reference sequence). CDR3 in DNA: TGTGCCAGCATCCCTCCGATGGAGACAGATACGCAGTATTTT. Residues: CASIPPMETDTQYF.

The V and J genes are TRBV7-9 and TRBJ2-2; TRBD2 agrees at 11 bases. The CDR3 totals 17 residues. V shed 6 bases and J 5 bases; nucleotides not matched to a gene: 11. Germline V lookup: CDR1 SEHNR, CDR2 FQNEAQ (reference sequence). The CDR3 protein is CASRKTSGTPLTGELFF. The CDR3 nucleotides are TGTGCCAGCAGGAAGACTAGCGGGACCCCATTGACCGGGGAGCTGTTTTTT.

The chain links TRBV7-9 to TRBJ2-7; D might be TRBD2 (5 bases). Trimming left V 1 base short and J 2 bases short, with 15 bases between. Germline CDR1 reads SEHNR; CDR2 reads FQNEAQ (reference sequence). The CDR3 sequence is 16 residues long. CDR3 loop: CASSLVSGLRTYEQYF. The CDR3 coding sequence is TGTGCCAGCAGCTTAGTCAGTGGACTGCGAACCTACGAGCAGTACTTC.

The V gene is TRBV16, the J gene TRBJ1-3; D perhaps matches TRBD1 (6 bases). The CDR3 length is 17 residues. Trimming removed 3 bases from V and 3 bases from J, with 18 bases in between. From germline, CDR1 is KGHSY and CDR2 FQNENV. As DNA, the CDR3 is TGTGCCAGCAGCCATCGATTAGGGGGGCCGGTTGGAAACACCATATATTTT. Protein sequence: CASSHRLGGPVGNTIYF.

CDR3 residues: CASNIEGSNQPQHF. Written as DNA, the CDR3 is TGTGCCAGTAACATTGAGGGTAGCAATCAGCCCCAGCATTTT. The genes are TRBV2 and TRBJ1-5; D unclear. Germline CDR1 reads SNHLY; CDR2 reads FYNNEI. CDR3 size: 14 residues. V lost 9 bases, J lost 0 bases, and 12 bases lay in between.

The count of this clone is one. The chain employs TRBV28 and TRBJ2-7; D gene unclear. The CDR3 sequence is 12 residues long. Germline lookup yields CDR1 MDHEN and CDR2 SYDVKM. Trimming pared 5 bases from V and 4 bases from J, leaving 9 bases between. CDR3 DNA sequence: TGTGCCAGCAGTCCCGAGACATACGAGCAGTACTTC. As protein: CASSPETYEQYF.

Worth noting for this clone: The sample carries other DNA sequences with the same CDR3. Written as DNA, the CDR3 is TGTGCCAGTAGTATAGCGGGCGGGTACGAGCAGTACTTC. Its protein is CASSIAGGYEQYF. V is TRBV19 and J is TRBJ2-7; maybe TRBD2 (5 bases). The germline V gene encodes CDR1 LNHDA and CDR2 SQIVND (reference sequence). Deletions cut 1 base from V and 4 bases from J, with 8 bases between. CDR3 size: 13 residues. Full variable domain (remainder filled in from reference TRBV19 and TRBJ2-7): DGGITQSPKYLFRKEGQNVTLSCEQNLNHDAMYWYRQDPGQGLRLIYYSQIVNDFQKGDIAEGYSVSREKKESFPLTVTSAQKNPTAFYLCASSIAGGYEQYFGPGTRLTVT.

J is TRBJ2-1 and V is TRBV13; TRBD1 aligns across 10 bases. CDR3 length: 18 residues. V was pared by 0 bases and J by 0 bases, with 5 bases of the junction left unmatched. CDR1 is PRHDT and CDR2 is FYEKMQ in the germline V gene (reference sequence). For the CDR3, the DNA is TGTGCCAGCAGCTTAGGTGGGACAGGGGCCAGCTCCTACAATGAGCAGTTCTTC. Its protein is CASSLGGTGASSYNEQFF.

J is TRBJ2-7 and V is TRBV27, with 13 bases lining up with TRBD2. Trimming removed 2 bases from V and 8 bases from J; junction bases left unmatched: 9. From germline, CDR1 is MNHEY and CDR2 SMNVEV (reference sequence). The CDR3 contains 16 residues. The CDR3, as DNA: TGTGCCAGCAGTTTACTGCGGACTAGCGGGAGCTTTAAGCAGTACTTC. Translated, it gives CASSLLRTSGSFKQYF.

This chain joins TRBV9 and TRBJ2-7, with D tentatively TRBD1 (7 bases). The CDR3 extends over 15 amino acids. V gave up 1 base and J gave up 5 bases, with 16 bases separating them. Germline-derived CDR1 and CDR2 are SGDLS and YYNGEE. Here the CDR3 DNA reads TGTGCCAGCAGCGTACTAGCAGGGGGAGGAGACGAGCAGTACTTC. Translating it yields CASSVLAGGGDEQYF.

The chain employs TRBV12-2 and TRBJ1-5. TRBV12-2 is tagged as a pseudogene. The CDR3 is 19 residues long. DNA for the CDR3: TGTGCAAGTCGCTTAGGAAGCGGTTATGTACAGGTCTTCAATCAGCCCCAGCATTTT. This gives the protein CASRLGSGYVQVFNQPQHF.

V gene TRBV27 combines with J gene TRBJ2-1; D is unclear. This CDR3 region has 13 residues. Germline-derived CDR1 and CDR2 are MNHEY and SMNVEV (reference sequence). Between the trimmed V and J ends, which lost 5 bases and 5 bases, there was a span of 10 bases. The CDR3 region is CASSLYKNNEQFF. In DNA form, the CDR3 reads TGTGCCAGCAGTCTATACAAAAACAATGAGCAGTTCTTC.

The genes are TRBV4-3 and TRBJ2-7; D might be TRBD1 (6 bases). Trimming removed 3 bases from V and 3 bases from J, with 12 bases in between. In germline, CDR1 is LGHNA, CDR2 YSLEER. CDR3 size: 14 residues. In DNA, the CDR3 is TGCGCCAGCAGCCATCGGGACAATAACTACGAGCAGTACTTC. This encodes CASSHRDNNYEQYF.

The chain is built from TRBV2 and TRBJ2-2, with D maybe TRBD1 (6 bases). The CDR3 has 15 amino acids. V was clipped by 5 bases and J by 4 bases, with 14 bases between them. Germline V CDR1 and CDR2: SNHLY, FYNNEI. The CDR3 DNA sequence: TGTGCCAGCAGTCCCTCCCAGGGGCTCACCGGGGAGCTGTTTTTT. This codes for CASSPSQGLTGELFF.